This TCR beta chain appears in the sequencing data of a study of T cell changes during pregnancy in multiple sclerosis. Method: immunoSEQ multiplex PCR; TCRdb's copy keeps in-frame clones and lacks some. Seen here are nearly 40,000 clones, just over 90% observed once, and the top ten hold less than 0.8%. CDR1 is SGHTA and CDR2 is FQGNSA in the germline V gene. V gave up 5 bases and J gave up 5 bases, with 15 bases separating them. CDR3 length equals 14 residues. The sequence derives from a female donor with multiple sclerosis, enrolled in a pregnancy study. The genes are TRBV7-2 and TRBJ1-2; D not certain. The sample here was CD4+ T cells from peripheral blood mononuclear cells, taken in the third trimester of pregnancy. This CDR3 reads CASSELSYIYGYTF. The CDR3 region has the DNA TGTGCCAGCAGCGAACTCTCATATATTTATGGCTACACCTTC.